The rows below give T cell receptor beta chains drawn from one sample of a study of cytomegalovirus exposure and HLA in healthy donors. Profiled with immunoSEQ multiplex PCR; TCRdb holds only in-frame clones, not every one. The sample holds 130,000 to 150,000 clones, about 87% seen once. Sequenced: PBMCs. The receptors stem from a woman aged 30 to 39 in good health and CMV-seropositive. CDR3s include the opening cysteine and the closing phenylalanine or tryptophan. The D gene is left open where the match is weak. Only part of the rows carry a size: once, few, many, or a class if the clone is expanded.

abundance	len	v_gene	d_gene	j_gene	CDR3aa	CDR3nt
few	11	TRBV29-1	.	TRBJ1-2	CSVGTTGRHTF	TGCAGCGTGGGTACCACAGGGCGCCACACCTTC
.	19	TRBV11-3	TRBD1	TRBJ1-4	CASSLGTGDSHKPNEKLFF	TGTGCCAGCAGCTTGGGGACAGGGGATTCCCACAAGCCGAATGAAAAACTGTTTTTT
.	11	TRBV2	.	TRBJ2-7	CASRNEGEQYF	TGTGCCAGCAGAAACGAGGGAGAGCAGTACTTC
.	15	TRBV18	TRBD1	TRBJ2-7	CASSPGTGAFYEQYF	TGTGCCAGCTCACCAGGGACAGGGGCGTTCTACGAGCAGTACTTC
.	13	TRBV6-1	.	TRBJ2-7	CASSALVPSEQYF	TGTGCCAGCAGCGCCTTAGTCCCGAGTGAGCAGTACTTC
.	16	TRBV7-9	.	TRBJ2-1	CASSRRLNGVVNEQFF	TGTGCCAGCAGCAGACGACTAAATGGGGTAGTCAATGAGCAGTTCTTC
.	13	TRBV5-1	TRBD2	TRBJ2-1	CASSLGLAGRQFF	TGCGCCAGCAGCTTGGGACTAGCGGGAAGGCAGTTCTTC
.	14	TRBV28	.	TRBJ2-7	CASSPRTAPYEQYF	TGTGCCAGCAGTCCCCGGACAGCCCCCTACGAGCAGTACTTC
.	13	TRBV2	.	TRBJ2-1	CAFKTEVPNEQFF	TGTGCCTTTAAAACCGAGGTTCCCAATGAGCAGTTCTTC
.	15	TRBV5-1	TRBD1	TRBJ2-7	CASSPGQDVSYEQYF	TGCGCCAGCAGCCCAGGACAGGACGTCTCCTACGAGCAGTACTTC
.	17	TRBV27	TRBD2	TRBJ2-1	CASRPGWASGRFNEQFF	TGTGCCAGCAGACCAGGGTGGGCTAGCGGGAGGTTCAATGAGCAGTTCTTC
.	15	TRBV2	.	TRBJ2-5	CASSGGGDGQETQYF	TGTGCCAGCAGTGGCGGCGGGGACGGACAAGAGACCCAGTACTTC
.	15	TRBV6-5	TRBD1	TRBJ1-1	CASSYWTGGRSEAFF	TGTGCCAGCAGTTACTGGACAGGGGGTCGCTCTGAAGCTTTCTTT
once	15	TRBV2	TRBD2	TRBJ2-5	CASSELAGLQETQYF	TGTGCCAGCAGTGAACTAGCGGGGCTTCAAGAGACCCAGTACTTC
.	16	TRBV9	TRBD1	TRBJ2-7	CASSPTRQGNSYEQYF	TGTGCCAGCAGCCCGACTCGACAGGGGAACTCCTACGAGCAGTACTTC
.	16	TRBV28	TRBD2	TRBJ2-1	CASSPRGLALYNEQFF	TGTGCCAGCAGTCCCCGGGGACTAGCGCTTTACAATGAGCAGTTCTTC
.	16	TRBV29-1	TRBD2	TRBJ2-2	CSVSLAGPVNTGELFF	TGCAGCGTTAGCCTAGCGGGACCCGTGAACACCGGGGAGCTGTTTTTT
.	15	TRBV7-6	TRBD1	TRBJ1-2	CASSLREGGLGGYTF	TGTGCCAGCAGCCTGCGTGAAGGGGGCTTGGGTGGCTACACCTTC
.	12	TRBV2	.	TRBJ2-2	CAGLGQTGELFF	TGTGCCGGGTTGGGCCAAACCGGGGAGCTGTTTTTT
.	14	TRBV18	.	TRBJ2-3	CASASTTRTDTQYF	TGTGCCAGCGCGTCGACTACCCGCACAGATACGCAGTATTTT
.	14	TRBV28	.	TRBJ1-4	CASTRQSTNEKLFF	TGTGCCAGTACGAGACAGTCAACTAATGAAAAACTGTTTTTT
.	15	TRBV9	TRBD2	TRBJ2-1	CASSASGTIYNEQFF	TGTGCCAGCAGCGCCAGCGGGACCATCTACAATGAGCAGTTCTTC
.	15	TRBV2	.	TRBJ1-6	CASTPNGGPNSPLHF	TGTGCCAGCACGCCAAACGGGGGACCTAATTCACCCCTCCACTTT
.	16	TRBV9	.	TRBJ2-1	CASSEFGGGPYNEQFF	TGTGCCAGCAGCGAATTCGGGGGAGGACCCTACAATGAGCAGTTCTTC
.	17	TRBV18	.	TRBJ2-6	CASSPISLRSGANVLTF	TGTGCCAGCTCACCGATATCACTGCGCTCTGGGGCCAACGTCCTGACTTTC
.	17	TRBV9	.	TRBJ2-1	CASSGDRQDQTYNEQFF	TGTGCCAGCAGCGGCGACAGACAGGACCAAACCTACAATGAGCAGTTCTTC
.	14	TRBV5-1	.	TRBJ1-2	CASSLVGGAEGYTF	TGCGCCAGCAGCTTGGTCGGCGGGGCTGAGGGCTACACCTTC
.	15	TRBV2	TRBD1	TRBJ1-5	CASRGDSLSNQPQHF	TGTGCCAGCAGAGGGGACAGCCTTAGCAATCAGCCCCAGCATTTT
.	11	TRBV20-1	.	TRBJ1-5	CSARSGTFQHF	TGCAGTGCTAGAAGCGGGACATTTCAGCATTTT
.	13	TRBV5-1	.	TRBJ1-4	CASSPQGTEKLFF	TGCGCCAGCAGCCCCCAGGGGACCGAAAAACTGTTTTTT
.	17	TRBV27	TRBD1	TRBJ1-2	CASSFYGGQGASYGYTF	TGTGCCAGCAGTTTCTACGGCGGACAGGGGGCAAGCTATGGCTACACCTTC
.	19	TRBV5-1	.	TRBJ1-2	CASSGRGGEGLDLNYGYTF	TGCGCCAGCAGCGGACGAGGCGGGGAGGGTCTGGACCTTAACTATGGCTACACCTTC
.	15	TRBV7-2	TRBD1	TRBJ1-4	CASSAPTGQSEKLFF	TGTGCCAGCAGCGCACCGACAGGGCAGAGTGAAAAACTGTTTTTT
.	15	TRBV6-5	.	TRBJ1-3	CASSYSWTTGNTIYF	TGTGCCAGCAGTTACTCATGGACAACAGGAAACACCATATATTTT
.	16	TRBV15	.	TRBJ2-3	CATSRDLEEGSDTQYF	TGTGCCACCAGCAGAGATTTGGAGGAGGGGTCAGATACGCAGTATTTT
.	14	TRBV7-2	.	TRBJ1-6	CASNTDGGNSPLHF	TGTGCCAGCAACACCGACGGGGGGAATTCACCCCTCCACTTT
.	16	TRBV4-2	TRBD1	TRBJ1-2	CASSRETGANSYGYTF	TGTGCCAGCAGCCGAGAGACAGGGGCCAACAGCTATGGCTACACCTTC
.	19	TRBV28	TRBD2	TRBJ2-7	CASCRGLGGSSGSSYEQYF	TGTGCCAGCTGCCGGGGCTTGGGGGGGAGTAGCGGAAGCTCCTACGAGCAGTACTTC
.	16	TRBV6-5	TRBD2	TRBJ2-2	CASSYGLAGNTGELFF	TGTGCCAGCAGTTATGGGCTAGCGGGAAACACCGGGGAGCTGTTTTTT
.	14	TRBV18	.	TRBJ2-7	CASSLTTGSYEQYF	TGTGCCAGCTCACTGACGACAGGCTCCTACGAGCAGTACTTC
.	15	TRBV6-5	.	TRBJ1-4	CASRPSGRFDEKLFF	TGTGCCAGCAGACCCTCAGGGAGGTTCGATGAAAAACTGTTTTTT
.	12	TRBV7-6	TRBD2	TRBJ2-5	CASSFGEGTQYF	TGTGCCAGCAGCTTTGGGGAGGGGACCCAGTACTTC
.	14	TRBV5-6	TRBD1	TRBJ2-7	CASSFKQGRYEQYF	TGTGCCAGCAGCTTTAAACAGGGGCGGTACGAGCAGTACTTC
.	15	TRBV28	TRBD1	TRBJ1-6	CASSPHRGGHSPLHF	TGTGCCAGCAGTCCGCACAGGGGTGGGCATTCACCCCTCCACTTT
.	12	TRBV5-1	.	TRBJ2-3	CASWEVTDTQYF	TGCGCCAGCTGGGAGGTCACAGATACGCAGTATTTT
.	14	TRBV7-9	.	TRBJ2-1	CASSLTSTYNEQFF	TGTGCCAGCAGCTTAACTAGTACCTACAATGAGCAGTTCTTC
.	13	TRBV2	.	TRBJ1-1	CASRNDRLTEAFF	TGTGCCAGCAGGAACGACAGGCTAACTGAAGCTTTCTTT
once	15	TRBV29-1	TRBD1	TRBJ2-7	CSVEDATGITYEQYF	TGCAGCGTTGAAGATGCGACAGGGATCACCTACGAGCAGTACTTC
.	14	TRBV5-6	.	TRBJ1-6	CASTATGLHSPLHF	TGTGCCAGCACAGCTACAGGGCTCCATTCACCCCTCCACTTT
.	14	TRBV7-6	TRBD1	TRBJ1-5	CASSSRQGSQPQHF	TGTGCCAGCAGCTCCCGACAGGGTTCTCAGCCCCAGCATTTT
.	15	TRBV7-9	TRBD1	TRBJ2-2	CASSFGDRLTGELFF	TGTGCCAGCAGCTTTGGGGACAGGCTCACCGGGGAGCTGTTTTTT
.	11	TRBV4-1	.	TRBJ2-2	CASSRGGELFF	TGCGCCAGCAGCAGGGGCGGGGAGCTGTTTTTT
.	14	TRBV6-5	TRBD1	TRBJ1-2	CASSRDRYVYGYTF	TGTGCCAGCAGCAGGGACAGATACGTCTATGGCTACACCTTC
.	14	TRBV28	TRBD1	TRBJ1-4	CASSFEQGDEKLFF	TGTGCCAGCAGTTTTGAGCAGGGGGATGAAAAACTGTTTTTT
.	15	TRBV5-1	TRBD2	TRBJ2-1	CASSGQRGPGNEQFF	TGCGCCAGCAGCGGACAGCGGGGGCCGGGCAATGAGCAGTTCTTC
.	14	TRBV5-1	.	TRBJ1-2	CASSLDGNPYGYTF	TGCGCCAGCAGCTTAGACGGGAACCCGTATGGCTACACCTTC
.	15	TRBV29-1	TRBD1	TRBJ1-2	CSVDSGTGGIYGYTF	TGCAGCGTTGATAGCGGGACAGGGGGAATCTATGGCTACACCTTC